A single sample gave rise to the 9 T cell receptor beta chains below, sequenced in a study of cytotoxic CD8 clonotypes in ibrutinib-treated CLL. Profiling relied on immunoSEQ multiplex PCR, and the TCRdb table lists in-frame clones only, not all of them. The sample shows 200,000 to 250,000 clones, nearly 80% of them seen only once. This specimen was PBMCs, taken after 12 months of ibrutinib treatment. The receptors originated from a human donor with chronic lymphocytic leukemia.

V gene TRBV28 combines with J gene TRBJ1-5; 8 bases match TRBD1. CDR1 and CDR2 from the germline V gene are MDHEN and SYDVKM. V lost 5 bases, J lost 2 bases, and 8 bases stayed unmatched. The CDR3 spans 16 residues. This CDR3 is CASSPSRGLRNQPQHF. CDR3 coding DNA: TGTGCCAGCAGTCCCTCCAGGGGGCTGCGCAATCAGCCCCAGCATTTT.

This rearrangement joins TRBV4-1 to TRBJ1-5; D is unresolved. This CDR3 has 17 amino acids. Trimming shortened V by 1 base and J by 1 base, and 14 bases separated the two germline ends. Germline V gene lookup returns CDR1 MGHRA and CDR2 YSYEKL. CDR3 residues: CASSQVLGEASNQPQHF. DNA for the CDR3: TGCGCCAGCAGCCAAGTGCTCGGAGAGGCGAGCAATCAGCCCCAGCATTTT.

The chain is built from TRBV6-1 and TRBJ1-6; no firm D call. Looked up from germline, CDR1 is MNHNS and CDR2 is SASEGT. The CDR3 has 11 residues. V lost 6 bases and J lost 8, with 5 bases in between. The CDR3 is CASRWDSPLHF. The DNA for the CDR3 is TGTGCCAGCAGGTGGGATTCACCCCTCCACTTT.

The chain employs TRBV9 and TRBJ2-2; TRBD1 matches at 8 bases. CDR1 is SGDLS, CDR2 YYNGEE, per germline. The CDR3 spans 15 residues. V lost 2 bases, J lost 2 bases, and 2 bases stayed unmatched. The CDR3 sequence is CASSVDRANTGELFF. The CDR3 DNA reads TGTGCCAGCAGCGTGGACAGGGCCAACACCGGGGAGCTGTTTTTT.

The chain uses TRBV20-1 and TRBJ1-1; D unresolved. Germline V gene sequence: CDR1 DFQATT, CDR2 SNEGSKA (reference sequence). The CDR3 runs to 11 residues. Trimming took off 3 bases at V and 5 bases at J, with 7 bases between the two ends. The CDR3, as DNA: TGCAGTGCTAGGCGGATGACTGAAGCTTTCTTT. Protein product: CSARRMTEAFF.

The V and J genes are TRBV7-2 and TRBJ2-7; perhaps TRBD2 as D (5 bases). Germline V lookup: CDR1 SGHTA, CDR2 FQGNSA. Deletions cut 1 base from V and 3 bases from J, with 13 bases between. This CDR3 is 15 amino acids long. The CDR3 is CASSLVAGGFYEQYF. CDR3 DNA: TGTGCCAGCAGCTTAGTCGCCGGCGGGTTCTACGAGCAGTACTTC.

The chain joins TRBV30 to TRBJ2-3; no reliable D call. V lost 2 bases and J lost 5, with 11 bases in between. The CDR3 totals 13 residues. CDR1 is GTSNPN and CDR2 is SVGIG in the germline V gene (reference sequence). CDR3 amino acids: CAWSRRERDTQYF. CDR3 coding DNA: TGTGCCTGGAGTAGGCGAGAGCGAGATACGCAGTATTTT. Combining the CDR3 with reference TRBV30 and TRBJ2-3 gives the whole variable domain SQTIHQWPATLVQPVGSPLSLECTVEGTSNPNLYWYRQAAGRGLQLLFYSVGIGQISSEVPQNLSASRPQDRQFILSSKKLLLSDSGFYLCAWSRRERDTQYFGPGTRLTVL.

In its sample, this clone was seen a few times. This chain uses TRBV5-1 with TRBJ2-7; 9 bases agree with TRBD1. The CDR3 runs to 16 residues. V gave up 6 bases and J gave up 4 bases; unmatched junction bases: 14. Germline CDR1 reads SGHRS; CDR2 reads YFSETQ. The chain's CDR3 is CASNGVTPDRGYEQYF. In DNA, the CDR3 is TGCGCCAGCAATGGGGTGACTCCTGACAGGGGGTACGAGCAGTACTTC.

The chain uses TRBV5-6 and TRBJ2-3, with TRBD2 identical over 7 bases. Trimming at V came to 4 bases and at J to 2 bases, leaving 7 bases not matched to a gene. The V gene's germline CDR1 is SGHDT and CDR2 YYEEEE. This CDR3 region has 15 residues. CDR3 amino acids: CASSTKTSNTDTQYF. CDR3 DNA: TGTGCCAGCAGCACCAAGACTAGCAACACAGATACGCAGTATTTT. The complete variable domain, with remaining parts taken from reference TRBV5-6 and TRBJ2-3, reads DAGVTQSPTHLIKTRGQQVTLRCSPKSGHDTVSWYQQALGQGPQFIFQYYEEEERQRGNFPDRFSGHQFPNYSSELNVNALLLGDSALYLCASSTKTSNTDTQYFGPGTRLTVL.